This TCR beta chain was identified during a study of blood T cell repertoires in COVID-19. Whole-study context: From the United States, Italy and Spain came samples of acute and convalescent COVID-19. PBMCs, B-cell-depleted T cells, or T cells were the source of the cDNA or gDNA that made up the material.

In the authors' workflow: Estimated nucleated cell counts came from reference gene primer amplification. Only in-frame clones appear in the TCRdb table, and some are missing; sequencing was by immunoSEQ multiplex PCR. V, J and clone size are those of that table, while D and trimming were read from the DNA. The table records a few hundred thousand clones, approximately 80% of them present only once. V was clipped by 2 bases and J by 0 bases, with 8 bases between them. The CDR3 contains 14 residues. The V gene's germline CDR1 is SGHRS and CDR2 YFSETQ. This sequence was found in a human donor in a cohort sampled during active COVID-19. Input material: peripheral blood. The chain employs TRBV5-1 and TRBJ2-5; no clear D. The CDR3 region has the DNA TGCGCCAGCAGCTTAGCCCTAAACCAAGAGACCCAGTACTTC. Translated, it gives CASSLALNQETQYF.